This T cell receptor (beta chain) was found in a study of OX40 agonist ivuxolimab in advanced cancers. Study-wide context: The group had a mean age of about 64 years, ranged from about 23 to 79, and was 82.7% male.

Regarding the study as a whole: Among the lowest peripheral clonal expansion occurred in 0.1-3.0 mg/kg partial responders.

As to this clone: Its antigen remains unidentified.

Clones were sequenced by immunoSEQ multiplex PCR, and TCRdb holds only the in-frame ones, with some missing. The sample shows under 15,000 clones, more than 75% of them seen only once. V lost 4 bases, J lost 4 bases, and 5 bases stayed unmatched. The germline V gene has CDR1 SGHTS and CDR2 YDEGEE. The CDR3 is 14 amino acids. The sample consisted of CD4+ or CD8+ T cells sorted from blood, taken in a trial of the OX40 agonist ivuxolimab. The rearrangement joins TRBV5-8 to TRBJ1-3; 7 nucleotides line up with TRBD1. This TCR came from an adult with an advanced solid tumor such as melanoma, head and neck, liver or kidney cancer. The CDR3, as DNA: TGTGCCAGCAGCGGACAGGACAGAGGAAACACCATATATTTT. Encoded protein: CASSGQDRGNTIYF.